This T cell receptor (beta chain) was sequenced during a study of a mutant IDH1 vaccine in newly diagnosed glioma. Profiled with immunoSEQ multiplex PCR; TCRdb holds only in-frame clones, not every one. In the table there are tens of thousands of clones, around four fifths of which are singletons. This clone has only a few counts. The target antigen is unknown. The CDR3 runs to 13 residues. Germline lookup yields CDR1 ENHRY and CDR2 SYGVKD. Indicated time point: week 47, end of study. The vaccine gave 300 ug of a 20-mer mutant IDH1 peptide subcutaneously per dose. This rearrangement joins TRBV10-3 to TRBJ2-5; tentatively, D is TRBD1 or TRBD2 (5 bases each). Judging by the DNA end, TRBJ2-7 fits better; the J call may be wrong. The sequenced sample was PBMCs, obtained from a glioma patient whose treatment included an IDH1 peptide vaccine. This receptor was identified in a man aged 30 to 45 with glioma. The CDR3: CAIRGRLTYEQYF. CDR3 DNA sequence: TGTGCCATCAGGGGACGGCTAACCTACGAGCAGTACTTC.